This note documents a single T cell receptor (beta chain) sequence. Its cognate antigen is unknown. The data stem from a study of cytomegalovirus exposure and HLA in healthy donors. Findings of the study overall: Specific recognition of CMV antigens was confirmed in vitro for a few chains (all CMV-associated).

The donors were part of the approximately 120-subject validation cohort, which stood apart from the roughly 680-subject first cohort. The protocol was immunoSEQ multiplex PCR, while the TCRdb copy is restricted to in-frame clones and leaves out a portion. Here the sample spans some 170,000 clones, about 83% being singletons. V shed 9 bases and J 0 bases; nucleotides not matched to a gene: 7. The germline V gene encodes CDR1 SNHLY and CDR2 FYNNEI. This CDR3 region has 16 residues. The receptor was derived from a woman aged 30 to 39 in good health and CMV-seronegative. The chain employs TRBV2 and TRBJ2-1, with 11 bases lining up with TRBD2. Sequencing was performed on PBMCs. Here the CDR3 reads CASSGGASSSYNEQFF. The CDR3, as DNA: TGTGCCAGTAGCGGGGGGGCCTCCAGCTCCTACAATGAGCAGTTCTTC.